This T cell receptor (beta chain) was obtained from a study of blood T cell repertoires in COVID-19. Study background: T cells, B-cell-depleted T cells, or PBMCs supplied cDNA or gDNA.

Only in-frame clones appear in the TCRdb table, and some are missing; sequencing was by immunoSEQ multiplex PCR. The data contain roughly 90,000 clones, 86% of them singletons. Germline-derived CDR1 and CDR2 are SEHNR and FQNEAQ (reference sequence). CDR3 size: 14 residues. V lost 2 bases and J 7 bases, leaving 12 bases between the germline ends. The TCR originated in a human donor in a cohort sampled during active COVID-19. Sequencing used peripheral blood. The rearrangement joins TRBV7-9 to TRBJ1-3; TRBD1 is a possible D gene (6 bases). The CDR3 region is CASSLNRDRNTIYF. For the CDR3, the DNA is TGTGCCAGCAGCTTAAACAGGGACCGCAACACCATATATTTT.